The rows below give T cell receptor beta chains drawn from one sample of a study of TIL therapy for anti-PD-1-resistant metastatic lung cancer. Assay: immunoSEQ multiplex PCR; the TCRdb copy retains only in-frame clones and omits some. Of tens of thousands of clones in the sample, roughly 84% were seen once. The source was blood, collected at baseline. Receptors originate from a person aged 25-79 years with non-small cell lung cancer. Each CDR3 is given without its conserved first and last residue. Clone sizes are given selectively: once, few, many, or a class where the clone is expanded.

V: TRBV6-1
size: NA
CDR3: ASSELAGDTDTQY

V: TRBV6-5
size: few
CDR3: ASRMVNTGELF

V: TRBV14
size: once
CDR3: ASSLGEGQPQH

V: TRBV6-5
size: NA
CDR3: ASAQVYEQY

V: TRBV6-6
size: NA
CDR3: ASSLDPRTEAF

V: TRBV2
size: NA
CDR3: ASSAGQNNQPQH

V: TRBV14
size: NA
CDR3: ASSQATSGIRNEQF

V: TRBV4-1
size: NA
CDR3: ASSQDNGFRTEAF

V: TRBV27
size: NA
CDR3: ASRQGANTEAF

V: TRBV30
size: NA
CDR3: AWSGATGDKAF

V: TRBV30
size: NA
CDR3: AWIVPGRLEAF

V: TRBV7-6
size: NA
CDR3: ASSLMTGPGETQY

V: TRBV18
size: NA
CDR3: ASSPSTGLGYEQY

V: TRBV12-5
size: NA
CDR3: ASGEQKGEKLF

V: TRBV6-5
size: NA
CDR3: ASSYFAGGHTEAF

V: TRBV4-2
size: few
CDR3: ASSHRTGGDEKLF